Described below is a single T cell receptor (beta chain) sequence and its context. The antigen it recognizes is unknown. Per-nucleotide qualities are absent, and no much larger clonotype sits a single base away. The immunoSEQ Assay, a bias-controlled multiplex PCR, was used to amplify TCRbeta CDR3 regions from genomic DNA. Turning to the authors' computational methods: The number of nucleated cells in each sample was estimated by amplification of reference gene primers within the assay. To quantify the absolute abundance of each unique TCRbeta CDR3 rearrangement, sequence reads were collapsed and filtered. For each sample, productive Simpson clonality was calculated as the square root of Simpson's diversity index across productive rearrangements. The table comes from immuneACCESS by way of TCRdb, which keeps in-frame sequences with V and J called. Part of the clones is missing from these tables; in studies checked, under half for an unresolved V gene and the rest for unknown reasons. V, J and clone size are taken as reported in that table, and D and trimming were inferred from the DNA itself. Across this sample there are roughly 180,000 clones, with roughly 94% seen only once. 0.76% of the sample lies in the top ten.

Based on the germline V gene, the CDR1 and CDR2 sequences are SGDLS and YYNGEE. The CDR3, from cysteine to phenylalanine, totals 16 residues. Only the CDR3 region is kept as DNA, spanning 48 bases read in frame from base 1. At the junction V is shortened by 4 bases and J by 1 base, with 18 bases in between. These data are taken from a study of blood T cell repertoires in COVID-19 (TCRdb year 2020). The study in broad terms: Samples covering the acute and convalescent phases of COVID-19 were provided by collaborators in the United States, Italy and Spain. The prospective study material was composed of cDNA or gDNA derived from T cells, B-cell-depleted T cells, or PBMCs. Subjects who had been exposed to COVID-19, were actively infected with it, or had recovered from it provided the deeply sampled blood TCRbeta repertoires that made up the dataset. The repertoires were released in a freely available public database meant as a resource for research on the immune response to SARS-CoV-2. The samples were drawn from two sources: the first 160 participants of the ongoing ImmuneRACE study, and some 1,300 subjects contributed by 6 global collaborators. The sample metadata nearly always contained a de-identified subject ID, COVID-19 status, age in years and sex. Where available, HLA class I and class II types were obtained from metadata supplied by the sample provider rather than from assay-based typing. What the work shows at the level of the full study, not this receptor alone: The quantity of clinical and demographic metadata differed by source and by participant and was supplied without curation.

At one collaborating source in Seattle, patients were enrolled during active infection and were followed longitudinally through the course of disease. Collaborating institutions collected whole blood in K2EDTA tubes following their own protocols. For TCRbeta analysis, collaborators shipped samples in one of three forms: frozen whole blood, isolated PBMCs, or DNA extracted from either of those sample types. The specimen sequenced was peripheral blood. This receptor was obtained from a young man with COVID-19, enrolled during active disease. In this chain, TRBV9 is recombined with TRBJ2-7; the D gene is possibly TRBD2, with 7 bases matching. CDR3 sequence: CASSRRAGALSYEQYF. At the DNA level, the sequence is TGTGCCAGCAGCCGCCGGGCGGGGGCCTTATCCTACGAGCAGTACTTC.